The 13 T cell receptor beta chains below were found in one sample sequenced in a study of blood T cell repertoires in COVID-19. TCRdb's table, derived via immunoSEQ multiplex PCR, lists solely in-frame clones and lacks some. The repertoire has about 230,000 clones, about 85% of them found once; the top ten carry 10% to 13%. The source material was PBMCs or T cells enriched from blood (not recorded which). The receptors here all came from a man aged 30-40 years who had recovered from COVID-19.

CDR3 protein: CASRRPGDPYGYTF. The CDR3 nucleotides read TGTGCCAGCCGTCGCCCGGGGGACCCCTATGGCTACACCTTC. The V and J genes are TRBV27 and TRBJ1-2; the D gene is possibly TRBD1 (5 bases). The V end was cut by 8 bases, the J end by 4 bases, with 17 bases between. Germline V gives CDR1 MNHEY, CDR2 SMNVEV (reference sequence). The CDR3 runs to 14 residues.

This chain uses TRBV7-9 with TRBJ2-7; perhaps TRBD1 as D (6 bases). The CDR3 has 12 residues. Trimming took 5 bases from V and 5 from J, leaving 10 bases between them. Germline V gives CDR1 SEHNR, CDR2 FQNEAQ (reference sequence). The CDR3 here is CASSQQGHEQYF. CDR3 coding DNA: TGTGCCAGCAGCCAACAGGGCCACGAGCAGTACTTC.

J is TRBJ2-7 and V is TRBV28, with 13 positions matching TRBD2. This CDR3 has 16 residues. Germline CDR1 reads MDHEN; CDR2 reads SYDVKM. With V trimmed by 3 bases and J by 2 bases, 4 bases remained unmatched. CDR3 amino acids: CASSFGTSGTAYEQYF. The CDR3 DNA follows: TGTGCCAGCAGTTTTGGGACTAGCGGGACCGCCTACGAGCAGTACTTC. Complete variable domain (other parts from reference TRBV28 and TRBJ2-7): DVKVTQSSRYLVKRTGEKVFLECVQDMDHENMFWYRQDPGLGLRLIYFSYDVKMKEKGDIPEGYSVSREKKERFSLILESASTNQTSMYLCASSFGTSGTAYEQYFGPGTRLTVT.

The chain employs TRBV6-5 and TRBJ2-1; 9 nucleotides match TRBD2. This CDR3 is 15 amino acids long. Looked up from germline, CDR1 is MNHEY and CDR2 is SVGAGI. The ends lost 2 bases at V and 5 bases at J; junction bases unmatched: 4. The CDR3 is CASSYGLAGNNEQFF. The CDR3 DNA follows: TGTGCCAGCAGTTACGGTCTAGCGGGGAACAATGAGCAGTTCTTC.

This clone is categorized as medium-sized (0.01 to 0.1%). V is TRBV7-9 and J is TRBJ1-2; a possible D gene is TRBD1 (5 bases). Germline lookup yields CDR1 SEHNR and CDR2 FQNEAQ (reference sequence). The V and J ends lost 11 bases and 4 bases respectively, with 20 bases between them. This CDR3 comprises 14 residues. CDR3 DNA: TGTGCCGGGGGGTGGGCAGGAGCGGGCTATGGCTACACCTTC. This codes for CAGGWAGAGYGYTF.

This chain joins TRBV5-1 and TRBJ2-1; 10 nucleotides match TRBD2. Germline V gene sequence: CDR1 SGHRS, CDR2 YFSETQ. V lost 0 bases and J lost 0; bases outside the gene matches: 6. The CDR3 covers 18 residues. The CDR3 loop is CASSLAGTSESSYNEQFF. CDR3 DNA: TGCGCCAGCAGCTTGGCCGGGACTAGCGAAAGCTCCTACAATGAGCAGTTCTTC.

The chain combines TRBV6-2 or TRBV6-3 with TRBJ1-5; the match to TRBD1 covers 7 bases. In germline, CDR1 is MNHEY, CDR2 SVGEGT. The length of the CDR3 is 15 residues. V was clipped by 5 bases and J by 0 bases; unmatched bases: 4. The CDR3 DNA follows: TGTGCCAGCAGTCTAGGACAGGCTAGCAATCAGCCCCAGCATTTT. Translated: CASSLGQASNQPQHF.

In the case of this clone: The sample holds other DNA sequences that translate to the same CDR3. The chain has TRBV5-1 and TRBJ1-2; D might be TRBD1 (5 bases). The CDR3 has 14 amino acids. In germline, CDR1 is SGHRS, CDR2 YFSETQ. V shed 0 bases and J shed 1 base, with 7 bases lying between them. This CDR3 is CASSLAGGNYGYTF. DNA for the CDR3: TGCGCCAGCAGCTTGGCCGGGGGTAACTATGGCTACACCTTC. The variable domain in full, with the rest retrieved from reference TRBV5-1 and TRBJ1-2, is KAGVTQTPRYLIKTRGQQVTLSCSPISGHRSVSWYQQTPGQGLQFLFEYFSETQRNKGNFPGRFSGRQFSNSRSEMNVSTLELGDSALYLCASSLAGGNYGYTFGSGTRLTVV.

This chain joins TRBV7-9 and TRBJ1-2, with a weak D call TRBD1 (6 bases). The V gene lost 2 bases and the J gene lost 2 bases, with 18 bases spanning the gap. Germline assignment: CDR1 SEHNR and CDR2 FQNEAQ (reference sequence). CDR3 length: 17 residues. The CDR3 is CASSLWPDRIQNYGYTF. The CDR3 DNA follows: TGTGCCAGCAGCTTATGGCCGGACAGAATACAGAACTATGGCTACACCTTC.

The rearrangement joins TRBV9 to TRBJ2-3, with D maybe TRBD2 (6 bases). CDR1 and CDR2 (germline): SGDLS, YYNGEE. The germline V and J ends were trimmed by 3 bases and 9 bases, with 11 bases remaining between them. This CDR3 region has 12 residues. CDR3 bases: TGTGCCAGCAGCGCCGGGACTGGCACGCAGTATTTT. This codes for CASSAGTGTQYF.

The gene calls are TRBV7-3 and TRBJ2-1; D gene uncertain. V was cut by 1 base and J by 16 bases, with 14 bases left in between. CDR1 SGHTA and CDR2 FQGTGA come from the germline V gene. CDR3 length equals 12 residues. CDR3: CASSLNGLTHFF. The CDR3 coding sequence is TGTGCCAGCAGCTTAAACGGTTTAACGCATTTCTTC.

This rearrangement joins TRBV28 to TRBJ1-2; D unresolved. Germline CDR1 reads MDHEN; CDR2 reads SYDVKM. The V end was cut by 2 bases, the J end by 10 bases, with 14 bases between. The CDR3 is 13 residues long. The CDR3 bases are TGTGCCAGCAGTTTACCATGGCGGGGTTTCTACACCTTC. This sequence encodes CASSLPWRGFYTF.

The V call is TRBV2, the J call TRBJ1-1; TRBD1 is a possible D gene (5 bases). The CDR3 has 14 amino acids. The ends were cut back, 2 bases at V and 4 bases at J, with 11 bases in the middle. Per the germline V gene, CDR1 is SNHLY and CDR2 is FYNNEI. The CDR3 protein is CASSEQGSSTEAFF. The CDR3 bases are TGTGCCAGCAGTGAACAGGGTAGTAGCACTGAAGCTTTCTTT.